The 20 T cell receptor beta chains listed next were all sequenced from one sample in a study of OX40 agonist ivuxolimab in advanced cancers. The receptor library was made with the immunoSEQ multiplex PCR assay. TCRdb's version of the immuneACCESS table is confined to in-frame rearrangements and falls short of the full clone set. An unresolved V gene accounts for under half of the shortfall where checked; the remainder is of unknown origin. For this sample there are approximately 58,000 clones; about 85% appear just once. About 5.1% of the sample is in the top ten clones. This specimen consisted of CD4+ or CD8+ T cells sorted from blood, obtained in a trial of the OX40 agonist ivuxolimab. Receptors were obtained from an adult with an advanced solid tumor such as melanoma, head and neck, liver or kidney cancer.

The V gene is TRBV2, the J gene TRBJ2-3; 12 bases match TRBD2. This CDR3 region has 17 residues. Germline V gene sequence: CDR1 SNHLY, CDR2 FYNNEI. Unmatched junction bases numbered 14, after V lost 5 bases and J lost 8 bases. This CDR3 reads CASSPNLGLAGQGTQYF. In nucleotides, the CDR3 is TGTGCCAGCAGTCCCAACCTCGGACTAGCGGGACAAGGTACGCAGTATTTT.

This sequence joins TRBV4-2 and TRBJ2-7, with 7 bases identical to TRBD2. This CDR3 region has 14 residues. V was clipped by 5 bases and J by 3 bases; unmatched bases: 7. CDR1 is LGHNA and CDR2 is YNFKEQ in the germline V gene. For the CDR3, the DNA is TGTGCCAGCAGCTTGGATGCTAGCGGCTACGAGCAGTACTTC. It encodes CASSLDASGYEQYF.

The chain links TRBV30 to TRBJ1-2, with D possibly being TRBD1 (5 bases). Between the trimmed V and J ends, which lost 1 base and 6 bases, there was a span of 15 bases. Germline V gives CDR1 GTSNPN, CDR2 SVGIG (reference sequence). This CDR3 comprises 14 residues. CDR3 amino acids: CAWSAGQGGHGYTF. CDR3 in DNA: TGTGCCTGGAGTGCGGGGCAGGGAGGTCATGGCTACACCTTC.

The chain has TRBV19 and TRBJ2-4; D unclear. CDR3 length equals 12 residues. Trimming stripped 4 bases from V and 6 bases from J, with 7 bases between. Germline CDR1 is LNHDA and CDR2 is SQIVND (reference sequence). CDR3 region: CASSNQLNIQYF. CDR3 nucleotide sequence: TGTGCCAGTAGTAATCAGTTAAACATTCAGTACTTC.

CDR3 in DNA: TGTGCCAGCAGCTTAGATCGACTAGCGGAGTGGCCCCGGTTGCCCAATGAGCAGTTCTTC. Translation gives CASSLDRLAEWPRLPNEQFF. This chain joins TRBV11-3 and TRBJ2-1, with 9 bases matching TRBD2. The CDR3 extends over 20 amino acids. CDR1 SGHNT and CDR2 YENEEA come from the germline V gene. Trimming took 0 bases from V and 6 from J; bases not matched to a gene: 18.

The CDR3 spells CASSESGTSTDTQYF. In DNA form, the CDR3 reads TGTGCCAGCAGTGAGTCGGGGACTAGCACAGATACGCAGTATTTT. The chain is built from TRBV6-1 and TRBJ2-3; D is possibly TRBD2 (6 bases). The germline V gene encodes CDR1 MNHNS and CDR2 SASEGT. V lost 3 bases and J lost 0, with 10 bases in between. This CDR3 spans 15 amino acids.

This clone has more than one count but fewer than ten. This chain joins TRBV5-1 and TRBJ2-5; 7 bases match TRBD1. Germline V CDR1 and CDR2: SGHRS, YFSETQ. V was pared by 0 bases and J by 5 bases, with 10 bases of the junction left unmatched. The CDR3 extends over 16 amino acids. This chain's CDR3 is CASSLGSTGEGETQYF. DNA of the CDR3: TGCGCCAGCAGCTTGGGGAGCACAGGGGAAGGGGAGACCCAGTACTTC.

V gene TRBV5-1 combines with J gene TRBJ2-7; TRBD2 matches 10 bases. Losses at the gene ends were 4 bases for V and 7 bases for J; bases not matched to a gene: 11. This CDR3 has 15 amino acids. Germline CDR1 and CDR2: SGHRS and YFSETQ. CDR3 coding DNA: TGCGCCAGCAGCCCAATTTTAGCGGGAGGTGGGGAGCAGTACTTC. It specifies CASSPILAGGGEQYF.

J is TRBJ2-5 and V is TRBV25-1; D perhaps matches TRBD2 (5 bases). Trimming removed 5 bases from V and 2 bases from J, with 15 bases in between. Germline CDR1 is MGHDK and CDR2 is SYGVNS. The CDR3 is 15 amino acids. The CDR3 region has the DNA TGTGCCAGCAGTACCCAACGGGGTCCACAAGAGACCCAGTACTTC. Its protein product is CASSTQRGPQETQYF. The variable domain in full, with the rest retrieved from reference TRBV25-1 and TRBJ2-5, is EADIYQTPRYLVIGTGKKITLECSQTMGHDKMYWYQQDPGMELHLIHYSYGVNSTEKGDLSSESTVSRIRTEHFPLTLESARPSHTSQYLCASSTQRGPQETQYFGPGTRLLVL.

This clone was detected only a few times. Here the CDR3 DNA reads TGTGCCAGCTCACCCGAAATACAGGGGACAGAGACCCAGTACTTC. Protein product: CASSPEIQGTETQYF. V is TRBV18 and J is TRBJ2-5, with 7 nucleotides matching TRBD1. The germline CDR1 and CDR2 sequences are KGHSH and LQKENI. V shed 3 bases, J shed 4 bases, and the junction held 8 bases outside the gene matches. The CDR3 is 15 residues long.

The chain uses TRBV7-9 and TRBJ2-6; D gene ambiguous. V gave up 5 bases and J gave up 2 bases, with 7 bases separating them. This CDR3 is 14 amino acids long. Germline CDR1 SEHNR, CDR2 FQNEAQ (reference sequence). CDR3 amino acids: CASSAPPGANVLTF. The CDR3 DNA reads as TGTGCCAGCAGCGCACCCCCTGGGGCCAACGTCCTGACTTTC.

This clone was observed a single time. The rearrangement joins TRBV5-6 to TRBJ1-1, with D possibly TRBD1 on 6 matching bases. CDR1 SGHDT and CDR2 YYEEEE come from the germline V gene. V gave up 5 bases and J gave up 4 bases, with 15 bases separating them. The length of the CDR3 is 14 residues. CDR3 in DNA: TGTGCCAGCAGTTTCGTAGTGGGGGCCACTGAAGCTTTCTTT. The encoded protein is CASSFVVGATEAFF. The full variable domain, completed using reference TRBV5-6 and TRBJ1-1, is DAGVTQSPTHLIKTRGQQVTLRCSPKSGHDTVSWYQQALGQGPQFIFQYYEEEERQRGNFPDRFSGHQFPNYSSELNVNALLLGDSALYLCASSFVVGATEAFFGQGTRLTVV.

The genes are TRBV4-3 and TRBJ1-2; D is unresolved. Germline V gives CDR1 LGHNA, CDR2 YSLEER. The CDR3 loop spans 14 amino acids. The V end was cut by 0 bases, the J end by 8 bases, with 13 bases between. CDR3 sequence (DNA): TGCGCCAGCAGCCAAGATTTTGACCCGTGGGGCTACACCTTC. Translating gives CASSQDFDPWGYTF.

Comments on this clone: The same CDR3 also results from other DNA sequences found in this sample. This sequence joins TRBV5-1 and TRBJ1-2; D is perhaps TRBD1 (6 bases). Germline V gene data show CDR1 as SGHRS and CDR2 as YFSETQ. V lost 0 bases and J lost 0, with 9 bases in between. The CDR3 has 15 amino acids. CDR3 DNA sequence: TGCGCCAGCAGCTTGGGAGGGGGGCCTAACTATGGCTACACCTTC. This gives the protein CASSLGGGPNYGYTF.

The chain carries TRBV14 and TRBJ1-3; D is possibly TRBD1 (6 bases). V lost 6 bases and J lost 6, with 18 bases in between. This CDR3 spans 15 amino acids. Germline values: CDR1 SGHDN, CDR2 FVKESK. The CDR3 DNA sequence: TGTGCCAGCAGTTCAGGGACAATAAAGGAAAACACCATATATTTT. Encoded protein: CASSSGTIKENTIYF.

The count of this clone is one. J is TRBJ2-6 and V is TRBV27; D ambiguous. V was pared by 1 base and J by 1 base, with 2 bases between. This CDR3 has 14 amino acids. Germline CDR1 is MNHEY and CDR2 is SMNVEV (reference sequence). CDR3: CASSLWSGANVLTF. DNA for the CDR3: TGTGCCAGCAGTTTATGGTCTGGGGCCAACGTCCTGACTTTC.

The rearrangement joins TRBV5-6 to TRBJ2-7; 7 bases are a match to TRBD1. After removal of 2 bases from V and 6 bases from J, the junction contained 5 bases not matched to a gene. The CDR3 runs to 13 residues. Per germline, CDR1 SGHDT and CDR2 YYEEEE. The DNA of the CDR3 is TGTGCCAGCAGCTTTGGACAGGTGCCCGAGCAGTACTTC. Translation: CASSFGQVPEQYF.

Worth noting for this clone: Compared with germline, one end of the junction differs, possibly owing to a read error. The chain carries TRBV4-1 and TRBJ2-1, with no clear D. In germline, CDR1 is MGHRA, CDR2 YSYEKL. This CDR3 is built from 17 residues. The CDR3: CASSEEPSESSYNEQFF. Written as DNA, the CDR3 is TGCGCCAGCAGCGAAGAACCGAGCGAGAGCTCCTACAATGAGCAGTTCTTC.

V and J are TRBV19 and TRBJ2-1; D is uncertain. The CDR3 contains 14 residues. From germline, CDR1 is LNHDA and CDR2 SQIVND (reference sequence). Trimming removed 5 bases from V and 5 bases from J, with 13 bases in between. The CDR3 sequence: CASSLLGRNNEQFF. CDR3 DNA sequence: TGTGCCAGTAGTTTGCTCGGACGTAACAATGAGCAGTTCTTC.

This sequence joins TRBV11-3 and TRBJ2-5; D tentatively fits TRBD1 or TRBD2 (5 bases each). The DNA matches TRBJ2-7 better at its end, which makes the J call doubtful. Per germline, CDR1 SGHNT and CDR2 YENEEA. The CDR3 has 15 amino acids. The CDR3 loop reads CASSSTGTEAYEQYF. The CDR3 nucleotides are TGTGCCAGCAGCTCAACCGGGACGGAGGCCTACGAGCAGTACTTC.